The 8 T cell receptor beta chains presented below share a single source sample, sequenced in a study of OX40 agonist ivuxolimab in advanced cancers. Sequencing was performed with immunoSEQ multiplex PCR; in TCRdb, only in-frame clones are kept and a portion is missing. Among roughly 86,000 clones, about 87% were seen once, and the ten largest hold 6.5% to 9%. Sample: CD4+ or CD8+ T cells sorted from blood, taken in a trial of the OX40 agonist ivuxolimab. The receptors originated from an adult with an advanced solid tumor such as melanoma, head and neck, liver or kidney cancer.

This CDR3 is CASSYGAAGETQYF. As DNA, the CDR3 is TGCGCCAGCAGCTACGGGGCTGCGGGGGAGACCCAGTACTTC. V usage is TRBV5-1 and J usage is TRBJ2-5; D is perhaps TRBD2 (6 bases). CDR1 and CDR2 (germline): SGHRS, YFSETQ. The CDR3 covers 14 residues. V lost 3 bases, J lost 5 bases, and 14 bases lay in between.

CDR3 residues: CASSPIGQESYGYTF. CDR3 DNA: TGTGCCAGCAGTCCTATTGGACAGGAATCCTATGGCTACACCTTC. This chain joins TRBV28 and TRBJ1-2; 7 bases match TRBD1. With V trimmed by 5 bases and J by 4 bases, 10 bases remained unmatched. The germline gives CDR1 MDHEN, CDR2 SYDVKM. This CDR3 region has 15 residues.

This clone has only a few counts. This chain joins TRBV6-5 and TRBJ1-2; the D is unclear. The CDR3 is made up of 14 amino acids. Germline V gives CDR1 MNHEY, CDR2 SVGAGI. Trimming cost V 2 bases and J 8 bases, with 15 bases left between them. DNA for the CDR3: TGTGCCAGCAGTTACAACCAAGAATATGAGGGCTACACCTTC. This translates into CASSYNQEYEGYTF.

The J gene is TRBJ1-2, the V gene TRBV19; D gene uncertain. The CDR3 is 15 amino acids. Per the germline V gene, CDR1 is LNHDA and CDR2 is SQIVND (reference sequence). V lost 3 bases and J 0 bases, leaving 11 bases between the germline ends. This CDR3 is CASSIDGEANYGYTF. The CDR3 DNA follows: TGTGCCAGTAGTATTGACGGGGAAGCTAACTATGGCTACACCTTC.

This chain links TRBV28 with TRBJ1-5; TRBD1 is a possible D gene (6 bases). V lost 5 bases to trimming and J lost 5 bases, with 16 bases between them. The CDR3 is 15 residues long. The germline CDR1 and CDR2 sequences are MDHEN and SYDVKM. The CDR3 DNA reads TGTGCCAGCAGTCGACTACAGGGCGGGGATCAGCCCCAGCATTTT. Its translation is CASSRLQGGDQPQHF.

This clone has only one observation. The J gene is TRBJ1-2, the V gene TRBV6-5; the match to TRBD1 covers 7 bases. The junction had 5 bases not matched to a gene; V was cut back by 5 bases and J by 5 bases. Germline values: CDR1 MNHEY, CDR2 SVGAGI. The CDR3 length is 13 residues. Written as DNA, the CDR3 is TGTGCCAGCAGTGCTGGACAGGTGTATGGCTACACCTTC. Translated, it gives CASSAGQVYGYTF.

This chain joins TRBV30 and TRBJ2-7; 7 nucleotides match TRBD1. This CDR3 is built from 12 residues. Germline CDR1 and CDR2: GTSNPN and SVGIG (reference sequence). V was pared by 5 bases and J by 2 bases, with 3 bases of the junction left unmatched. The CDR3: CAWGQATYEQYF. The DNA of the CDR3 is TGTGCCTGGGGACAGGCTACCTACGAGCAGTACTTC.

V is TRBV7-6 and J is TRBJ2-5; 8 bases map to TRBD1. From germline, CDR1 is SGHVS and CDR2 FNYEAQ. The CDR3 is 14 amino acids. The trim removed 7 bases at V and 5 bases at J, leaving 9 bases unmatched. CDR3 region: CASNQDRVEETQYF. In DNA form, the CDR3 reads TGTGCCAGCAACCAGGACAGGGTAGAGGAGACCCAGTACTTC.